This entry describes one T cell receptor beta chain. Germline is not matched at one junction end, which may reflect a read error. CDR1 is MNHEY and CDR2 is SMNVEV in the germline V gene (reference sequence). This CDR3 has 17 residues. TCRdb independently ran MiXCR on the RT-PCR reads; one entry per CDR3 protein. The table includes almost 700,000 distinct CDR3 sequences, over 12% detected once. The sequenced sample was memory CD4+ T cells from blood. The rearrangement uses TRBV27 and TRBJ2-1, with D perhaps matching TRBD2 (6 bases). The source is a female donor in good health, serving as a healthy control. CDR3 protein: CASSSAWRAQSSNEQFF. CDR3 coding DNA: TGTGCCAGCAGTTCGGCCTGGAGGGCCCAATCCTCCAATGAGCAGTTCTTC.